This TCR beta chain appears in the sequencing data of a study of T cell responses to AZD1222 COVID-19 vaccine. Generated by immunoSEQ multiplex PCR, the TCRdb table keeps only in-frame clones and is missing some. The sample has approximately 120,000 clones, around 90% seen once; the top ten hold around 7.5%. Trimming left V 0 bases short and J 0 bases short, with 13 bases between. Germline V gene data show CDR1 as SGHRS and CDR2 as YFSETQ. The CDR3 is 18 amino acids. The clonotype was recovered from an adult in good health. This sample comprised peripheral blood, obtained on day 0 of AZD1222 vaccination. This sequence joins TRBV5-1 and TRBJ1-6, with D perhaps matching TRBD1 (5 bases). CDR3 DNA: TGCGCCAGCAGCTTGGACGGGGCTGCCAACTCCTATAATTCACCCCTCCACTTT. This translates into CASSLDGAANSYNSPLHF.